This TCR beta chain was documented in a study of OX40 agonist ivuxolimab in advanced cancers. The CDR3 spans 15 residues. This clone has just a few counts. The assay was immunoSEQ multiplex PCR, and TCRdb's table has in-frame clones only and misses some. This table has 55,000 to 70,000 clones, around 83% appearing once. The receptor comes from an adult with an advanced solid tumor such as melanoma, head and neck, liver or kidney cancer. The material was CD4+ or CD8+ T cells sorted from blood, obtained in a trial of the OX40 agonist ivuxolimab. This chain joins TRBV1 and TRBJ1-1. TRBV1 is annotated as a pseudogene. As DNA, the CDR3 is TGCACCAGCAGCCGCTTGTTAAGAGGGCACACTGAAGCTTTCTTT. It yields the protein CTSSRLLRGHTEAFF.